This T cell receptor beta chain was identified during a study of shared clonotypes between healthy human individuals. In the naive CD8 group, cells lacked CD45RO and were positively selected for CCR7, so terminally differentiated effector memory CD45RA+ cells were left out. V lost 7 bases and J lost 7; bases outside the gene matches: 10. This CDR3 has 15 amino acids. Germline V CDR1 and CDR2: LNHDA, SQIVND (reference sequence). Measured with immunoSEQ multiplex PCR; TCRdb has only the in-frame clones, and not every one. Among about 590,000 clones listed, roughly 96% were seen once. The V call is TRBV19, the J call TRBJ2-1, with 10 positions matching TRBD2. The TCR comes from a woman in her thirties in good health. Sample: naive CD8+ T cells sorted from blood. The DNA for the CDR3 is TGTGCCAGTACTTATTTAGCGGGGGGTGGGAATGAGCAGTTCTTC. It codes for CASTYLAGGGNEQFF. The entire variable domain, with the rest obtained from reference TRBV19 and TRBJ2-1, is as follows: DGGITQSPKYLFRKEGQNVTLSCEQNLNHDAMYWYRQDPGQGLRLIYYSQIVNDFQKGDIAEGYSVSREKKESFPLTVTSAQKNPTAFYLCASTYLAGGGNEQFFGPGTRLTVL.